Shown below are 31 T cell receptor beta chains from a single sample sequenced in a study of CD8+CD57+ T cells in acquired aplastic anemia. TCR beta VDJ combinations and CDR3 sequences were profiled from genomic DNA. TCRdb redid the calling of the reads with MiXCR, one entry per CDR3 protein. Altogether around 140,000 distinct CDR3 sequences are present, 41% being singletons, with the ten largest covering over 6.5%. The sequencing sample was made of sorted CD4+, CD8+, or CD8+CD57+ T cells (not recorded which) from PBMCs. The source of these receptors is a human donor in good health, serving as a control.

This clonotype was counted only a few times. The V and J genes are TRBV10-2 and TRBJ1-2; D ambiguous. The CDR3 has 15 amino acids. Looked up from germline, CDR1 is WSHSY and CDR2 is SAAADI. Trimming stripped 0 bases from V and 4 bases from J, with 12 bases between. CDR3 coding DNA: TGCGCCAGCAGTGAGTCGACAAAGCCCTCCTATGGCTACACCTTC. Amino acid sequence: CASSESTKPSYGYTF.

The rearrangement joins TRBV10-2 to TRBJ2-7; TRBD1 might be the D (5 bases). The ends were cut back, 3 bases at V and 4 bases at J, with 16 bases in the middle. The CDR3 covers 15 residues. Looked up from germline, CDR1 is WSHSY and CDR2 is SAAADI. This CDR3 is CASSENWAGKYEQYF. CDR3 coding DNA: TGCGCCAGCAGTGAAAATTGGGCAGGGAAATACGAGCAGTACTTC.

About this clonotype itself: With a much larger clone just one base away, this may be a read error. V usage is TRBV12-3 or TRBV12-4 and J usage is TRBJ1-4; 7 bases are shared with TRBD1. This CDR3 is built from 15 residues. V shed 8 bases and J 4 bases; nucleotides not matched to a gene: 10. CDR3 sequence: CASGSNRGDNEKLFF. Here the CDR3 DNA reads TGTGCCAGCGGGTCGAACAGGGGAGATAATGAAAAACTGTTTTTT.

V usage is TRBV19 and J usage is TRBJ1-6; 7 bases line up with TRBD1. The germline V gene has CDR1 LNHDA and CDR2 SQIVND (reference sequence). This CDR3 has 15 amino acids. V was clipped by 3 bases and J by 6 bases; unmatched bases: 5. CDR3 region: CASSIRQGGNSPLHF. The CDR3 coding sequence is TGTGCCAGTAGTATCCGACAGGGCGGTAATTCACCCCTCCACTTT.

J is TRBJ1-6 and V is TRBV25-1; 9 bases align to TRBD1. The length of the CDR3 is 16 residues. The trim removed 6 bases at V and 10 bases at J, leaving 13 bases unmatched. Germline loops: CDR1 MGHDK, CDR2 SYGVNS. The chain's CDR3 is CASSLTARDRESPLHF. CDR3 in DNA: TGTGCCAGCAGCTTAACAGCCCGGGACAGGGAATCACCCCTCCACTTT.

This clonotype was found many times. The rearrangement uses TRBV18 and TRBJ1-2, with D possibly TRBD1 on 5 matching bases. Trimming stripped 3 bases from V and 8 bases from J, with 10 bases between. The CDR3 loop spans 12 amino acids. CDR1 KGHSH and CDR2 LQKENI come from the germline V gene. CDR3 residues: CASSPRGDGYTF. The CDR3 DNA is TGTGCCAGCTCACCCCGAGGGGACGGCTACACCTTC.

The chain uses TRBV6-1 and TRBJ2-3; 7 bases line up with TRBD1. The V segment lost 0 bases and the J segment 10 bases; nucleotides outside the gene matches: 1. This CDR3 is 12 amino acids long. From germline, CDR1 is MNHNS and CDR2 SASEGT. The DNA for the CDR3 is TGTGCCAGCAGTGAAGCGACAGGGCCGCAGTATTTT. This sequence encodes CASSEATGPQYF.

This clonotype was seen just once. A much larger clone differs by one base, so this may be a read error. The CDR3 nucleotides read TGTGCCACCAGTGACCTGACGACAGGGAAACGGCTCTTC. It specifies CATSDLTTGKRLF. This chain uses TRBV24-1 with TRBJ2-1; 7 positions match TRBD1. The CDR3 consists of 13 residues. Germline lookup yields CDR1 KGHDR and CDR2 SFDVKD.

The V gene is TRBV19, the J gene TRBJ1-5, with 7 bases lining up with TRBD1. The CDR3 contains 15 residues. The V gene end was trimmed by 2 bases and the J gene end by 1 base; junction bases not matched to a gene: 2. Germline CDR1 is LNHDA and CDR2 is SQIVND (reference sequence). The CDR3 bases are TGTGCCAGTAGTATACGGGGACAGAGCAATCAGCCCCAGCATTTT. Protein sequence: CASSIRGQSNQPQHF. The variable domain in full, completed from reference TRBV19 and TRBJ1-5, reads DGGITQSPKYLFRKEGQNVTLSCEQNLNHDAMYWYRQDPGQGLRLIYYSQIVNDFQKGDIAEGYSVSREKKESFPLTVTSAQKNPTAFYLCASSIRGQSNQPQHFGDGTRLSIL.

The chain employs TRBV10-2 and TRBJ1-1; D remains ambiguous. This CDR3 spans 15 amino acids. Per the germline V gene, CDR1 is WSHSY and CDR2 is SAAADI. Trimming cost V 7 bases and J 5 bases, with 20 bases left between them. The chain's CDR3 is CASTNQGVRGTEAFF. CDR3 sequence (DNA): TGCGCCAGCACCAATCAAGGCGTTCGAGGGACTGAAGCTTTCTTT.

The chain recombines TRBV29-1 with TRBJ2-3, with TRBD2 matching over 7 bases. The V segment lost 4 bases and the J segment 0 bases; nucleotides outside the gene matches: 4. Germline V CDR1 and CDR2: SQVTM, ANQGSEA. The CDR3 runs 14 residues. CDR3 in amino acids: CSVALGGSTDTQYF. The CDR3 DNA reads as TGCAGCGTTGCCTTGGGGGGGAGCACAGATACGCAGTATTTT.

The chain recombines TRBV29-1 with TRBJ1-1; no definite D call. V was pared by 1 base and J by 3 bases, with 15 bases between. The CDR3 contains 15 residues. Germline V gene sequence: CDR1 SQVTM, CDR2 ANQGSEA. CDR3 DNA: TGCAGCGTTGAAGCGAGTCCAATGAGGCACACTGAAGCTTTCTTT. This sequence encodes CSVEASPMRHTEAFF.

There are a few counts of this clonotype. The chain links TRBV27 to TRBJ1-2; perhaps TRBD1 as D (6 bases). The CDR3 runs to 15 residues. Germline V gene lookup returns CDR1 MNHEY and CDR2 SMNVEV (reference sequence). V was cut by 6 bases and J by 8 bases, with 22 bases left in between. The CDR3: CASRTDPTGSNGYTF. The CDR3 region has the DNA TGTGCCAGCAGGACCGACCCCACAGGGTCGAACGGCTACACCTTC.

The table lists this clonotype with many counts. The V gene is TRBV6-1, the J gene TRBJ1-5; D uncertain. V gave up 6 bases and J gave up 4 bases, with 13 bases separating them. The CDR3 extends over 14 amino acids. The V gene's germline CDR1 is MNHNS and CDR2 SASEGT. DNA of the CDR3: TGTGCCAGCAGCGTTACGGACGGGAATCAGCCCCAGCATTTT. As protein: CASSVTDGNQPQHF.

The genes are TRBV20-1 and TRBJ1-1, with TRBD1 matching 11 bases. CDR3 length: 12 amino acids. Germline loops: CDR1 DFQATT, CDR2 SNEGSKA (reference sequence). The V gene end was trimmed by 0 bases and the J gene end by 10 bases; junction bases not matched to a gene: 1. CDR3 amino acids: CSAREGTGGAFF. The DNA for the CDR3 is TGCAGTGCTAGAGAGGGGACAGGGGGAGCTTTCTTT.

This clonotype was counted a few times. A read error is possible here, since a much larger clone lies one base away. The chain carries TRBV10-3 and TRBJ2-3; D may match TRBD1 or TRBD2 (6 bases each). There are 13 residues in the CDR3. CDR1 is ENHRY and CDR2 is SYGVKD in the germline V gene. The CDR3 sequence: CASSGGGADTRYF. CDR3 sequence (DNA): TGTGCCAGCAGTGGAGGGGGTGCAGATACGCGGTATTTT.

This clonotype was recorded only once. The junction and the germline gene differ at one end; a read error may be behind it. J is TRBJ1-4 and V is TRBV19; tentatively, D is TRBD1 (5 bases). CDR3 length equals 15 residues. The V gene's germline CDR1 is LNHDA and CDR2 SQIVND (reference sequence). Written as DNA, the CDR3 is TGTACCAGTAGTATAGTCGGGGCAACTAATGAAAACCTGTTTTTT. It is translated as CTSSIVGATNENLFF.

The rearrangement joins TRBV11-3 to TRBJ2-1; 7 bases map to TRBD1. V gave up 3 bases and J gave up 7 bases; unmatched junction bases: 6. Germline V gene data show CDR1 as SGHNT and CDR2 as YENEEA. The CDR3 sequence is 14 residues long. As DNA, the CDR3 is TGTGCCAGCAGCTTCACCGGGACAGTAAATGAGCAGTTCTTC. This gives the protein CASSFTGTVNEQFF.

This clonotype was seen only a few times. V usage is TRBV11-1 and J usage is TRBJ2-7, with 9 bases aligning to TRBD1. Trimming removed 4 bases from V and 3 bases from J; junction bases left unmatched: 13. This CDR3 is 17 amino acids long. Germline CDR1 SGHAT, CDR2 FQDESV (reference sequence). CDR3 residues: CASSSYLVGTGHYEQYF. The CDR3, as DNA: TGTGCCAGCAGCTCCTACCTGGTGGGGACAGGGCACTACGAGCAGTACTTC. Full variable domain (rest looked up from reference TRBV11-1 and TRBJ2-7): EAEVAQSPRYKITEKSQAVAFWCDPISGHATLYWYRQILGQGPELLVQFQDESVVDDSQLPKDRFSAERLKGVDSTLKIQPAELGDSAMYLCASSSYLVGTGHYEQYFGPGTRLTVT.

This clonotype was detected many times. As DNA, the CDR3 is TGTGCCAGCAGTAGGACAGGGGGCGCATTTCTTTCTGGTGGCTACACCTTC. Translating it yields CASSRTGGAFLSGGYTF. The gene calls are TRBV2 and TRBJ1-2; TRBD1 matches at 11 bases. V was clipped by 5 bases and J by 7 bases; unmatched bases: 15. CDR3 length: 17 residues. Germline CDR1 is SNHLY and CDR2 is FYNNEI.

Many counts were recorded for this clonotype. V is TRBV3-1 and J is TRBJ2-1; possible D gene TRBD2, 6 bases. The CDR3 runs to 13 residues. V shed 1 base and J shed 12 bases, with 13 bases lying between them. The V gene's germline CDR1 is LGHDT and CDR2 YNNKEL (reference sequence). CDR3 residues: CASSQGVGTWQFF. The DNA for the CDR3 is TGTGCCAGCAGCCAAGGGGTAGGGACTTGGCAGTTCTTC.

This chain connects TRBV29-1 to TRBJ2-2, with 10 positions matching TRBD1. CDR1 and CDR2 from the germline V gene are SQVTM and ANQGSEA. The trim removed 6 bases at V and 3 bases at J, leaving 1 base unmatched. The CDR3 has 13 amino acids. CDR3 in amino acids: CSVGQGYTGELFF. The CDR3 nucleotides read TGCAGCGTGGGACAGGGGTACACCGGGGAGCTGTTTTTT.

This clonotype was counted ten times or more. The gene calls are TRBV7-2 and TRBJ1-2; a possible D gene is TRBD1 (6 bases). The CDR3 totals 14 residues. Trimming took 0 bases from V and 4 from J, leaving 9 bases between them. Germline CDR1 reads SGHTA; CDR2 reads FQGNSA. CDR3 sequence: CASSLAQTGYGYTF. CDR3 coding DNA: TGTGCCAGCAGCTTAGCCCAGACAGGCTATGGCTACACCTTC.

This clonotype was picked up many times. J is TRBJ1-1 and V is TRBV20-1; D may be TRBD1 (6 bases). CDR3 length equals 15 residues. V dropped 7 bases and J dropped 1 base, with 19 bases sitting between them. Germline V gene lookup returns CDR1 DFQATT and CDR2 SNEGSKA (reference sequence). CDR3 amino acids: CSVAQGDTQNTEAFF. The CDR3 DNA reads TGCAGTGTCGCTCAAGGGGACACTCAGAACACTGAAGCTTTCTTT.

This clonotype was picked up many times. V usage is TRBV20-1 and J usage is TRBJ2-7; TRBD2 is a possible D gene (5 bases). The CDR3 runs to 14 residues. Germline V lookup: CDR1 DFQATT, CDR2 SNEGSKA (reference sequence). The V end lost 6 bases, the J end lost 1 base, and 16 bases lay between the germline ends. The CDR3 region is CSALRLGKSYEQYF. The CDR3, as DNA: TGCAGTGCCCTACGTCTCGGGAAATCCTACGAGCAGTACTTC.

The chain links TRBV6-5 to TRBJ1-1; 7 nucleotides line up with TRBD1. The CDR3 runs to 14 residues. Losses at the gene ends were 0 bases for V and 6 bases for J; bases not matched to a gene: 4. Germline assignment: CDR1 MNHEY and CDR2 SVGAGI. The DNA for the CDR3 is TGTGCCAGCAGTTACTCATTGGGACAGCCTGAAGCTTTCTTT. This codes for CASSYSLGQPEAFF.

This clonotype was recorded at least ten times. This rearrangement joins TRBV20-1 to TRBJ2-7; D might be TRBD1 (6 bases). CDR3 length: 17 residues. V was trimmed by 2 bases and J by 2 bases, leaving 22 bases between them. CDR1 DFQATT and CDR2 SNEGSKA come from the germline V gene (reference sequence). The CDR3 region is CSARRGSQDSDPYEQYF. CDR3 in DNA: TGCAGTGCTAGAAGAGGGTCTCAGGACAGCGATCCCTACGAGCAGTACTTC.

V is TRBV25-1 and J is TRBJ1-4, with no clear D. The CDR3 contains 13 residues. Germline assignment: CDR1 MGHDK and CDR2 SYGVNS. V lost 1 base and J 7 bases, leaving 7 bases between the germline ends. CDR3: CASSEFSREKLFF. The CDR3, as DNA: TGTGCCAGCAGTGAATTCTCGCGTGAAAAACTGTTTTTT.

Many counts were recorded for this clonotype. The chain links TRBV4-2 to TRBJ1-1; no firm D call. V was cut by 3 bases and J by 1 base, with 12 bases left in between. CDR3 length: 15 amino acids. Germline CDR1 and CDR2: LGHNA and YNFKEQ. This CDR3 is CASSQMGGSNTEAFF. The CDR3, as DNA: TGTGCCAGCAGCCAGATGGGAGGCTCGAACACTGAAGCTTTCTTT.

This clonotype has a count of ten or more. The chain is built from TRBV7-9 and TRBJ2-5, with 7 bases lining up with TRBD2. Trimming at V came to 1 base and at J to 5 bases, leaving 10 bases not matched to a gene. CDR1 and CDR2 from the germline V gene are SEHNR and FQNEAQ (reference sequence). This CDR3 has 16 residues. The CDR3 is CASSLVPLAVRETQYF. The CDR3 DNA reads TGTGCCAGCAGCTTAGTTCCCCTAGCGGTCCGGGAGACCCAGTACTTC.

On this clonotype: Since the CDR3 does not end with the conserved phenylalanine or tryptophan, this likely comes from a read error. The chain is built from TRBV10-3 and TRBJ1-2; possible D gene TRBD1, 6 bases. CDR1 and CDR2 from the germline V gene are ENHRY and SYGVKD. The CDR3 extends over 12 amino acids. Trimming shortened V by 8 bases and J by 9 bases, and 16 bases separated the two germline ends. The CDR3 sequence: CAIWVQGSSYTS. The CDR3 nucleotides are TGTGCCATCTGGGTTCAGGGGAGCAGCTACACCTCC.